This T cell receptor beta chain stems from a study of CD8 T cells in ankylosing spondylitis. Using its own MiXCR run on the 5' RACE reads, TCRdb lists one record per CDR3 protein. The table has some 250,000 distinct CDR3 sequences, about 11% seen once. V dropped 4 bases and J dropped 10 bases, with 14 bases sitting between them. There are 13 residues in the CDR3. Germline CDR1 reads SGHVS; CDR2 reads FQNEAQ. The receptor was derived from a male donor with ankylosing spondylitis or in good health (not recorded which). The chain has TRBV7-8 and TRBJ2-1; no clear D. Sequencing was carried out using blood, either unsorted or a sorted T cell fraction (not recorded which). CDR3 sequence reads: CASSWGYKGEQFF. DNA of the CDR3: TGTGCCAGCAGCTGGGGTTACAAGGGCGAGCAGTTCTTC.